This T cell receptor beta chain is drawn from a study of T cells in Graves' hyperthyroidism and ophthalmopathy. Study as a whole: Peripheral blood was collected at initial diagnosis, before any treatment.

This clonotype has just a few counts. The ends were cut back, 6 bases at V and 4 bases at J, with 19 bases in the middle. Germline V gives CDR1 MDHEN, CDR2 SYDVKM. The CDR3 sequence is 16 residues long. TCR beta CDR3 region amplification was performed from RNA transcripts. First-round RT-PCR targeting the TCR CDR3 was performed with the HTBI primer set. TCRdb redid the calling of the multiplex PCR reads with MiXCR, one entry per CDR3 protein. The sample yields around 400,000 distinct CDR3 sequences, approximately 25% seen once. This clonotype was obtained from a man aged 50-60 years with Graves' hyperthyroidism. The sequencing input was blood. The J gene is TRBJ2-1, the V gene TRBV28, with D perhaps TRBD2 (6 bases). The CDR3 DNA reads TGTGCCAGCAGAATTACGGGGTTGGGGGGTTACAATGAGCAGTTCTTC. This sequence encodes CASRITGLGGYNEQFF. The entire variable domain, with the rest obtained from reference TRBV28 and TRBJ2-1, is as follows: DVKVTQSSRYLVKRTGEKVFLECVQDMDHENMFWYRQDPGLGLRLIYFSYDVKMKEKGDIPEGYSVSREKKERFSLILESASTNQTSMYLCASRITGLGGYNEQFFGPGTRLTVL.